The rows below give T cell receptor beta chains drawn from one sample of a study of cytomegalovirus exposure and HLA in healthy donors. The protocol was immunoSEQ multiplex PCR, while the TCRdb copy is restricted to in-frame clones and leaves out a portion. The sample shows some 140,000 clones, 60% to 80% of them seen only once. The specimen was PBMCs. These receptors were obtained from a man aged 50 or older in good health and CMV-seronegative. CDR3s include the opening cysteine and the closing phenylalanine or tryptophan. Each record gives: CDR3 protein, CDR3 DNA, clone size, V gene, D gene, J gene. D genes are given only for firm matches. Part of the rows lack a size; the others show once, few, many or a class for expanded clones.

cdr3_aa: CALLEISYTF
cdr3_nt: TGTGCCCTATTGGAGATCAGCTACACCTTC
clone_size: -
v_call: TRBV30
d_call: -
j_call: TRBJ1-2

cdr3_aa: CAWSVLGAGTQYF
cdr3_nt: TGTGCCTGGAGTGTACTGGGGGCCGGGACCCAGTACTTC
clone_size: -
v_call: TRBV30
d_call: -
j_call: TRBJ2-5

cdr3_aa: CASSLGWGPEQYF
cdr3_nt: TGTGCCAGCAGCTTGGGATGGGGCCCCGAGCAGTACTTC
clone_size: once
v_call: TRBV7-9
d_call: -
j_call: TRBJ2-7

cdr3_aa: CASSLELSGTQYF
cdr3_nt: TGTGCCAGCAGCTTAGAGCTAAGTGGGACCCAGTACTTC
clone_size: few
v_call: TRBV7-9
d_call: -
j_call: TRBJ2-5

cdr3_aa: CASRLGASGPYNEQFF
cdr3_nt: TGTGCCAGCAGGTTAGGGGCTAGCGGACCTTACAATGAGCAGTTCTTC
clone_size: once
v_call: TRBV27
d_call: TRBD2
j_call: TRBJ2-1

cdr3_aa: CSARGNTEAFF
cdr3_nt: TGCAGCGCCCGCGGAAACACTGAAGCTTTCTTT
clone_size: -
v_call: TRBV29-1
d_call: -
j_call: TRBJ1-1

cdr3_aa: CASSRNEVLEETQYF
cdr3_nt: TGTGCCAGCAGCCGTAACGAGGTCCTGGAAGAGACCCAGTACTTC
clone_size: -
v_call: TRBV7-9
d_call: -
j_call: TRBJ2-5

cdr3_aa: CASSEVSSGSYEQYF
cdr3_nt: TGCGCCAGCAGCGAAGTGAGTAGCGGAAGTTACGAGCAGTACTTC
clone_size: -
v_call: TRBV10-2
d_call: -
j_call: TRBJ2-7

cdr3_aa: CASSEFLGQFF
cdr3_nt: TGTGCCAGCAGTGAGTTTCTAGGGCAGTTCTTC
clone_size: few
v_call: TRBV25-1
d_call: -
j_call: TRBJ2-1

cdr3_aa: CASSFQSGNPEQYF
cdr3_nt: TGTGCCAGCAGCTTTCAAAGCGGGAACCCCGAGCAGTACTTC
clone_size: once
v_call: TRBV7-2
d_call: TRBD2
j_call: TRBJ2-7

cdr3_aa: CAWSVLWGGETQYF
cdr3_nt: TGTGCCTGGAGTGTATTGTGGGGGGGAGAGACCCAGTACTTC
clone_size: -
v_call: TRBV30
d_call: TRBD2
j_call: TRBJ2-5

cdr3_aa: CASSLPTGETGKLFF
cdr3_nt: TGCGCCAGCAGTCTACCGACAGGGGAAACGGGAAAACTGTTTTTT
clone_size: -
v_call: TRBV23-1
d_call: TRBD1
j_call: TRBJ1-4

cdr3_aa: CASSPRDRGPRSADTQYF
cdr3_nt: TGTGCCAGCAGCCCCCGGGACAGGGGGCCGAGGTCGGCAGATACGCAGTATTTT
clone_size: -
v_call: TRBV5-4
d_call: TRBD1
j_call: TRBJ2-3

cdr3_aa: CASNRGGQFYEQYF
cdr3_nt: TGTGCCAGCAATAGGGGGGGGCAGTTCTACGAGCAGTACTTC
clone_size: -
v_call: TRBV28
d_call: -
j_call: TRBJ2-7

cdr3_aa: CASSLSGGLPTDTQYF
cdr3_nt: TGTGCCAGCAGTTTATCAGGAGGACTCCCCACAGATACGCAGTATTTT
clone_size: -
v_call: TRBV27
d_call: -
j_call: TRBJ2-3

cdr3_aa: CASSLGTQETQYF
cdr3_nt: TGTGCCAGCAGCTTAGGGACTCAAGAGACCCAGTACTTC
clone_size: -
v_call: TRBV7-8
d_call: -
j_call: TRBJ2-5

cdr3_aa: CASSVVPRNNEQFF
cdr3_nt: TGTGCCAGCAGCGTAGTTCCTAGAAACAATGAGCAGTTCTTC
clone_size: once
v_call: TRBV9
d_call: -
j_call: TRBJ2-1

cdr3_aa: CASLPRDRYGYTF
cdr3_nt: TGTGCCAGCCTCCCTCGGGACAGGTATGGCTACACCTTC
clone_size: -
v_call: TRBV28
d_call: TRBD1
j_call: TRBJ1-2

cdr3_aa: CSATHRYEQFF
cdr3_nt: TGCAGTGCTACCCACAGATATGAGCAGTTCTTC
clone_size: -
v_call: TRBV20-1
d_call: -
j_call: TRBJ2-1

cdr3_aa: CASSSWTDGTEAFF
cdr3_nt: TGCGCCAGCAGCTCTTGGACAGATGGAACTGAAGCTTTCTTT
clone_size: -
v_call: TRBV5-1
d_call: -
j_call: TRBJ1-1

cdr3_aa: CAISEQAAYEQYF
cdr3_nt: TGTGCCATCAGTGAGCAGGCTGCCTACGAGCAGTACTTC
clone_size: -
v_call: TRBV10-3
d_call: -
j_call: TRBJ2-7

cdr3_aa: CASSFPGTRVEQYF
cdr3_nt: TGTGCCAGCAGTTTCCCCGGGACTAGGGTGGAGCAGTACTTC
clone_size: -
v_call: TRBV28
d_call: TRBD2
j_call: TRBJ2-7

cdr3_aa: CASSLLVQTRNQPQHF
cdr3_nt: TGTGCCAGCAGTTTATTGGTACAGACCCGAAATCAGCCCCAGCATTTT
clone_size: few
v_call: TRBV28
d_call: -
j_call: TRBJ1-5

cdr3_aa: CASSMGTGDSYEQYF
cdr3_nt: TGTGCCAGTAGTATGGGGACAGGCGACTCCTACGAGCAGTACTTC
clone_size: -
v_call: TRBV19
d_call: TRBD1
j_call: TRBJ2-7

cdr3_aa: CASSVKDQGNEKLFF
cdr3_nt: TGTGCCAGCAGCGTAAAGGACCAGGGTAATGAAAAACTGTTTTTT
clone_size: -
v_call: TRBV9
d_call: -
j_call: TRBJ1-4

cdr3_aa: CASSSGFTEAFF
cdr3_nt: TGTGCCAGCAGCTCGGGGTTCACTGAAGCTTTCTTT
clone_size: few
v_call: TRBV11-2
d_call: -
j_call: TRBJ1-1

cdr3_aa: CASSALDFSYNEQFF
cdr3_nt: TGTGCCAGCAGTGCCCTGGACTTCTCCTACAATGAGCAGTTCTTC
clone_size: few
v_call: TRBV2
d_call: -
j_call: TRBJ2-1

cdr3_aa: CASSVSGTSYEQYF
cdr3_nt: TGCGCCAGCAGCGTATCGGGAACCTCCTACGAGCAGTACTTC
clone_size: -
v_call: TRBV5-1
d_call: -
j_call: TRBJ2-7

cdr3_aa: CASSPVGGITDTQYF
cdr3_nt: TGTGCCAGCAGTCCAGTGGGGGGGATCACAGATACGCAGTATTTT
clone_size: -
v_call: TRBV6-4
d_call: TRBD2
j_call: TRBJ2-3

cdr3_aa: CASSQANGRDTQYF
cdr3_nt: TGTGCCAGCAGCCAAGCTAACGGGAGGGATACGCAGTATTTT
clone_size: -
v_call: TRBV14
d_call: TRBD2
j_call: TRBJ2-3

cdr3_aa: CASSGQGSRPEAFF
cdr3_nt: TGTGCCAGCAGCGGACAGGGGTCCCGCCCTGAAGCTTTCTTT
clone_size: -
v_call: TRBV9
d_call: TRBD1
j_call: TRBJ1-1

cdr3_aa: CASSDTGKNQPQHF
cdr3_nt: TGTGCCAGCAGTGACACCGGGAAAAATCAGCCCCAGCATTTT
clone_size: -
v_call: TRBV2
d_call: -
j_call: TRBJ1-5

cdr3_aa: CASSATGGSNEQFF
cdr3_nt: TGTGCCAGCAGCGCAACAGGGGGGAGCAATGAGCAGTTCTTC
clone_size: -
v_call: TRBV9
d_call: TRBD1
j_call: TRBJ2-1

cdr3_aa: CASRRDRQETQYF
cdr3_nt: TGTGCCAGCAGGAGGGACAGACAAGAGACCCAGTACTTC
clone_size: few
v_call: TRBV28
d_call: TRBD1
j_call: TRBJ2-5

cdr3_aa: CASRYRDRVYSGANVLTF
cdr3_nt: TGTGCCAGCAGATACCGGGACAGGGTCTACTCTGGGGCCAACGTCCTGACTTTC
clone_size: -
v_call: TRBV28
d_call: TRBD1
j_call: TRBJ2-6

cdr3_aa: CASSIGGDQETQYF
cdr3_nt: TGTGCCAGTAGTATCGGCGGAGACCAAGAGACCCAGTACTTC
clone_size: -
v_call: TRBV19
d_call: -
j_call: TRBJ2-5

cdr3_aa: CASSIPGERGAFF
cdr3_nt: TGTGCCAGTAGTATTCCAGGGGAGAGAGGGGCTTTCTTT
clone_size: -
v_call: TRBV19
d_call: -
j_call: TRBJ1-1

cdr3_aa: CASTPTGPYGYTF
cdr3_nt: TGTGCCAGTACCCCGACAGGCCCCTATGGCTACACCTTC
clone_size: -
v_call: TRBV19
d_call: -
j_call: TRBJ1-2

cdr3_aa: CASSPLERANTGELFF
cdr3_nt: TGTGCCAGCTCACCATTAGAACGGGCGAACACCGGGGAGCTGTTTTTT
clone_size: -
v_call: TRBV18
d_call: -
j_call: TRBJ2-2

cdr3_aa: CASSSEDRRSPYF
cdr3_nt: TGTGCCAGCAGTTCCGAGGACAGGCGCTCTCCGTACTTC
clone_size: -
v_call: TRBV28
d_call: TRBD1
j_call: TRBJ2-7

cdr3_aa: CASSFYQGDVGTEAFF
cdr3_nt: TGTGCCAGCAGCTTTTACCAAGGGGATGTGGGCACTGAAGCTTTCTTT
clone_size: -
v_call: TRBV11-2
d_call: -
j_call: TRBJ1-1

cdr3_aa: CASSRDRGLGQPQHF
cdr3_nt: TGTGCCAGTTCTCGGGACAGGGGGCTCGGTCAGCCCCAGCATTTT
clone_size: -
v_call: TRBV19
d_call: TRBD1
j_call: TRBJ1-5

cdr3_aa: CASSLVSTSGAGEQFF
cdr3_nt: TGTGCCAGCAGCTTGGTATCGACTAGCGGGGCGGGTGAGCAGTTCTTC
clone_size: -
v_call: TRBV5-6
d_call: TRBD2
j_call: TRBJ2-1

cdr3_aa: CASSFSDRRNEQFF
cdr3_nt: TGTGCCAGCAGTTTCTCGGATAGGAGGAATGAGCAGTTCTTC
clone_size: -
v_call: TRBV27
d_call: -
j_call: TRBJ2-1

cdr3_aa: CASSIRLTNTGELFF
cdr3_nt: TGTGCCAGCAGTATAAGATTAACAAACACCGGGGAGCTGTTTTTT
clone_size: few
v_call: TRBV5-6
d_call: -
j_call: TRBJ2-2

cdr3_aa: CASNPTSGRNYEQYF
cdr3_nt: TGTGCCAGCAACCCCACTAGCGGGAGGAACTACGAGCAGTACTTC
clone_size: -
v_call: TRBV6-5
d_call: TRBD2
j_call: TRBJ2-7

cdr3_aa: CASRKAGGIRDTQYF
cdr3_nt: TGTGCCAGCAGAAAGGCGGGAGGGATACGGGATACGCAGTATTTT
clone_size: -
v_call: TRBV4-2
d_call: TRBD2
j_call: TRBJ2-3

cdr3_aa: CASSYSGGIDGYTF
cdr3_nt: TGTGCCAGCAGTTACTCAGGGGGCATCGATGGCTACACCTTC
clone_size: -
v_call: TRBV6-6
d_call: TRBD1
j_call: TRBJ1-2

cdr3_aa: CASSGTGTSDYQETQYF
cdr3_nt: TGTGCCAGCAGTGGAACCGGGACTAGCGATTACCAAGAGACCCAGTACTTC
clone_size: -
v_call: TRBV2
d_call: TRBD2
j_call: TRBJ2-5

cdr3_aa: CASTDNSGNTIYF
cdr3_nt: TGTGCCAGTACGGACAACTCTGGAAACACCATATATTTT
clone_size: -
v_call: TRBV19
d_call: -
j_call: TRBJ1-3

cdr3_aa: CSVGGEAYGYTF
cdr3_nt: TGCAGCGTTGGAGGGGAGGCCTATGGCTACACCTTC
clone_size: -
v_call: TRBV29-1
d_call: -
j_call: TRBJ1-2